The source of this T cell receptor beta chain is a study of prognosis after radiotherapy for stage I lung cancer. The sample holds a few counts of this clonotype. Two-round multiplex PCR amplified TCR beta CDR3 from genomic DNA. Individual primers that were specific to each TRBV and TRBJ gene served in first-round PCR. TCRdb redid the calling of the multiplex PCR reads with MiXCR, one entry per CDR3 protein. The sample includes about 35,000 distinct CDR3 sequences, around 30% seen only once; the top ten take 25% to 30%. CDR3 length: 17 residues. Germline V lookup: CDR1 SGHDT, CDR2 YYEEEE. With 0 bases removed from V and 4 bases from J, the gap between germline ends came to 17 bases. Uniform node negativity on CT and PET/CT characterised the cohort, and no patient had undergone prior chemotherapy or radiotherapy or presented other malignancies.

The clonotype was recovered from a donor at least 50 years old with non-small cell lung cancer. The V and J genes are TRBV5-6 and TRBJ2-1; TRBD2 is a possible D gene (6 bases). Sequencing used PBMCs, obtained before or after stereotactic body radiation therapy (not recorded which). The CDR3 DNA follows: TGTGCCAGCAGCTTGGCGGCAGGGAGGTTGCTGTACAATGAGCAGTTCTTC. As protein: CASSLAAGRLLYNEQFF.